This is a list of T cell receptor beta chains from one sample in a study of Graves' ophthalmopathy and Graves' hyperthyroidism. One entry per CDR3 protein results from TCRdb running MiXCR on the multiplex PCR reads. The repertoire holds 200,000 to 250,000 distinct CDR3 sequences, with 20% to 25% as singletons. Material for sequencing was peripheral blood. The receptors come from a woman in her fifties or sixties with Graves' ophthalmopathy. CDR3s include the opening cysteine and the closing phenylalanine or tryptophan. Fields, in order: clone size, V gene, J gene, D gene, CDR3 DNA, CDR3 protein. A D gene is named only where the DNA matches it firmly. Part of the rows lack a size; the others show once, few, many or a class for expanded clones.

>many|TRBV6-1|TRBJ2-3|NA
TGTGCCAGCAGTGATCCAGGGTTGTGGGCAGATACGCAGTATTTT
CASSDPGLWADTQYF
>NA|TRBV6-2/TRBV6-3|TRBJ1-1|NA
TGTGCCAGCAGTTACACAGGGACCGCAACTGAAGCTTTCTTT
CASSYTGTATEAFF
>many|TRBV24-1|TRBJ1-2|NA
TGTGCCACCAGTGACCAGGGCCTCTATGGCTACACCTTC
CATSDQGLYGYTF
>many|TRBV11-2|TRBJ1-1|NA
TGTGCCAGCAAGTACTTACGGACAGCCCAGGCCACTGAAGCTTTCTTT
CASKYLRTAQATEAFF
>many|TRBV20-1|TRBJ1-2|NA
TGCAGTGTCAACGGGTATAACTATGGCTACACCTTC
CSVNGYNYGYTF
>many|TRBV7-9|TRBJ2-5|NA
TGTGCCAGCAGCTTAGATGTCATCGCGTCAGACCGAAGGGAGACCCAGTACTTC
CASSLDVIASDRRETQYF
>NA|TRBV5-1|TRBJ2-7|TRBD1
TGCGCCAGCAGCGAACAGGGGGCCAACTACGAGCAGTACTTC
CASSEQGANYEQYF
>many|TRBV19|TRBJ1-3|NA
TGTGCCAGTAGTATCGGCAGGAACTCTGGAAACACCATATATTTT
CASSIGRNSGNTIYF
>many|TRBV28|TRBJ1-3|TRBD1
TGTGCCAGCAGTTTACTCCTCCAGGGGGCTGGGGGAAACACCATATATTTT
CASSLLLQGAGGNTIYF
>many|TRBV12-3/TRBV12-4|TRBJ2-5|TRBD2
TGTGCCAGCAATATAGCGGGAGGGCGGGAGACCCAGTACTTC
CASNIAGGRETQYF
>NA|TRBV14|TRBJ2-4|NA
TGTGCCAGCAGCCAAGGGGGAAACATTCAGTACTTC
CASSQGGNIQYF
>many|TRBV5-1|TRBJ2-7|NA
TGCGCCAGCAGCTTGACGCCCACGGGGTTCCACGAGCAGTACTTC
CASSLTPTGFHEQYF
>many|TRBV6-1|TRBJ2-7|NA
TGTGCCAGCAGTCCAATGGGACGTCCTTACGAGCAGTACTTC
CASSPMGRPYEQYF
>few|TRBV6-2/TRBV6-3|TRBJ2-5|TRBD2
TGTGCCAGCAGTCCCCGGCGGGGGGGCCAAGAGACCCAGTACTTC
CASSPRRGGQETQYF
>many|TRBV7-3|TRBJ2-4|NA
TGTGCCAGCAGCGAGGGGGCCAAAAACATTCAGTACTTC
CASSEGAKNIQYF